The 29 T cell receptor beta chains reported below all come from one sample, sequenced in a study of T cell changes during pregnancy in multiple sclerosis. This table comes from immunoSEQ multiplex PCR, and its TCRdb copy is limited to in-frame clones, with some not included. The data hold roughly 39,000 clones, with around nine tenths observed a single time. Material: CD4+ T cells from peripheral blood mononuclear cells, obtained in the first trimester of pregnancy. Receptor source: a female donor in good health, enrolled as a control in a pregnancy study.

The chain links TRBV7-6 to TRBJ1-1; D remains ambiguous. Germline assignment: CDR1 SGHVS and CDR2 FNYEAQ. The CDR3 runs to 13 residues. Trimming pared 1 base from V and 2 bases from J, leaving 5 bases between. CDR3 in DNA: TGTGCCAGCAGCTTAGTACAAAACACTGAAGCTTTCTTT. It yields the protein CASSLVQNTEAFF.

The V gene is TRBV18, the J gene TRBJ1-5; D not certain. The CDR3 extends over 14 amino acids. Germline V lookup: CDR1 KGHSH, CDR2 LQKENI. Deletions cut 3 bases from V and 4 bases from J, with 10 bases between. The CDR3 loop reads CASSPIGRNQPQHF. Here the CDR3 DNA reads TGTGCCAGCTCACCGATAGGGAGGAATCAGCCCCAGCATTTT.

This clone is a singleton in its sample. The junction departs from the called germline gene at one end, perhaps through a read error. This chain connects TRBV7-9 to TRBJ2-3; 15 bases match TRBD2. CDR3 size: 13 residues. Germline loops: CDR1 SEHNR, CDR2 FQNEAQ (reference sequence). DNA for the CDR3: TGTGCCAGCAGCTTATCTGGACTAGCGGGGGGGGTATTT. This sequence encodes CASSLSGLAGGVF.

The chain uses TRBV30 and TRBJ1-5, with D perhaps matching TRBD1 (5 bases). The CDR3 has 13 amino acids. The V end was cut by 0 bases, the J end by 2 bases, with 5 bases between. Germline values: CDR1 GTSNPN, CDR2 SVGIG (reference sequence). The CDR3 DNA follows: TGTGCCTGGAGTGTACAGGGCAATCAGCCCCAGCATTTT. Its translation: CAWSVQGNQPQHF.

The rearrangement links TRBV11-2 to TRBJ2-7, with 9 bases identical to TRBD1. Losses at the gene ends were 5 bases for V and 1 base for J; bases not matched to a gene: 9. The length of the CDR3 is 16 residues. From germline, CDR1 is SGHAT and CDR2 FQNNGV. CDR3 amino acids: CASSPGTGPSSYEQYF. CDR3 in DNA: TGTGCCAGCAGCCCCGGGACAGGGCCCTCATCCTACGAGCAGTACTTC.

The V gene is TRBV28, the J gene TRBJ2-7, with 11 bases matching TRBD1. CDR3 length equals 16 residues. Germline-derived CDR1 and CDR2 are MDHEN and SYDVKM. Trimming cost V 2 bases and J 4 bases; bases outside gene matches: 7. CDR3 loop: CASSLGGTGGFYEQYF. CDR3 sequence (DNA): TGTGCCAGCAGTTTAGGGGGGACAGGGGGGTTTTACGAGCAGTACTTC.

The chain links TRBV7-2 to TRBJ2-2; D gene ambiguous. The CDR3 is 13 residues long. V lost 2 bases, J lost 4 bases, and 5 bases lay in between. Germline V lookup: CDR1 SGHTA, CDR2 FQGNSA. The CDR3 DNA reads as TGTGCCAGCAGCTTATCGGGCACCGGGGAGCTGTTTTTT. Translation: CASSLSGTGELFF. Full variable domain (remainder filled in from reference TRBV7-2 and TRBJ2-2): GAGVSQSPSNKVTEKGKDVELRCDPISGHTALYWYRQSLGQGLEFLIYFQGNSAPDKSGLPSDRFSAERTGGSVSTLTIQRTQQEDSAVYLCASSLSGTGELFFGEGSRLTVL.

CDR3 bases: TGCGCCAGCAGCCAGGATTTACTTGCGACAGGGGGACGCGAGCAGTACTTC. As protein: CASSQDLLATGGREQYF. V is TRBV4-3 and J is TRBJ2-5; 9 bases match TRBD1. The J call may be wrong; the DNA end is better matched by TRBJ2-7. Germline loops: CDR1 LGHNA, CDR2 YSLEER. The CDR3 length is 17 residues.

The V call is TRBV7-2, the J call TRBJ1-5; possible D gene TRBD1, 6 bases. Per germline, CDR1 SGHTA and CDR2 FQGNSA. With 4 bases removed from V and 6 bases from J, the gap between germline ends came to 16 bases. The CDR3 runs to 15 residues. For the CDR3, the DNA is TGTGCCAGCAGCTCACAGGGTCAAGGAATTCAGCCCCAGCATTTT. Residues: CASSSQGQGIQPQHF. The variable domain in full, completed from reference TRBV7-2 and TRBJ1-5, reads GAGVSQSPSNKVTEKGKDVELRCDPISGHTALYWYRQSLGQGLEFLIYFQGNSAPDKSGLPSDRFSAERTGGSVSTLTIQRTQQEDSAVYLCASSSQGQGIQPQHFGDGTRLSIL.

The rearrangement links TRBV7-2 to TRBJ2-2; 12 bases map to TRBD2. CDR1 and CDR2 from the germline V gene are SGHTA and FQGNSA. Trimming at V came to 1 base and at J to 5 bases, leaving 5 bases not matched to a gene. The CDR3 consists of 17 residues. In nucleotides, the CDR3 is TGTGCCAGCAGCTTAGGACTAGCGGGGGATGGGACCGGGGAGCTGTTTTTT. Amino acid sequence: CASSLGLAGDGTGELFF.

The gene calls are TRBV28 and TRBJ2-1; 7 bases line up with TRBD2. With V trimmed by 6 bases and J by 9 bases, 14 bases remained unmatched. This CDR3 has 15 amino acids. Germline lookup yields CDR1 MDHEN and CDR2 SYDVKM. The CDR3 DNA is TGTGCCAGCAGATCAGCGGGGATAACCATCGGTGAGCAGTTCTTC. This gives the protein CASRSAGITIGEQFF.

This chain links TRBV28 with TRBJ2-2; 8 nucleotides line up with TRBD2. With V trimmed by 7 bases and J by 6 bases, 13 bases remained unmatched. The CDR3 consists of 16 residues. The germline CDR1 and CDR2 sequences are MDHEN and SYDVKM. The DNA for the CDR3 is TGTGCCAGCACCCCCGGAGCGGGGGTGAGGGCCGGGGAGCTGTTTTTT. Translating it yields CASTPGAGVRAGELFF.

Notes on this clone: Other nucleotide sequences in the sample specify the same CDR3. The rearrangement uses TRBV7-2 and TRBJ2-5; the match to TRBD2 covers 8 bases. The CDR3 has 14 residues. J lost 5 bases, V lost 3 bases, and 5 bases had no gene match. Germline V CDR1 and CDR2: SGHTA, FQGNSA. CDR3: CASSFGGARETQYF. The CDR3 DNA follows: TGTGCCAGCAGCTTCGGGGGGGCCCGCGAGACCCAGTACTTC.

V is TRBV29-1 and J is TRBJ1-2, with D perhaps matching TRBD1 (6 bases). Trimming took off 6 bases at V and 3 bases at J, with 14 bases between the two ends. This CDR3 contains 13 residues. CDR1 and CDR2 from the germline V gene are SQVTM and ANQGSEA. DNA for the CDR3: TGCAGCGTGGGGGCAGGGGTTGACTATGGCTACACCTTC. Its translation: CSVGAGVDYGYTF. Based on the CDR3 plus reference TRBV29-1 and TRBJ1-2, the full variable domain is SAVISQKPSRDICQRGTSLTIQCQVDSQVTMMFWYRQQPGQSLTLIATANQGSEATYESGFVIDKFPISRPNLTFSTLTVSNMSPEDSSIYLCSVGAGVDYGYTFGSGTRLTVV.

V usage is TRBV11-3 and J usage is TRBJ2-3; 12 bases line up with TRBD1. CDR1 is SGHNT, CDR2 YENEEA, per germline. Trimming at V came to 5 bases and at J to 5 bases, leaving 5 bases not matched to a gene. This CDR3 contains 15 residues. CDR3 bases: TGTGCCAGCAGCCCCGGGACAGGGGGCTTAGATACGCAGTATTTT. This gives the protein CASSPGTGGLDTQYF.

The chain carries TRBV18 and TRBJ2-5; D is possibly TRBD1 (6 bases). Germline V gene data show CDR1 as KGHSH and CDR2 as LQKENI. This CDR3 has 13 residues. V lost 6 bases, J lost 5 bases, and 13 bases lay in between. CDR3 amino acids: CASSTGLGETQYF. For the CDR3, the DNA is TGTGCCAGCTCCACAGGGTTAGGGGAGACCCAGTACTTC.

The CDR3 region is CASRGGQGGETQYF. The CDR3 DNA sequence: TGTGCCAGCAGGGGAGGGCAGGGAGGTGAGACCCAGTACTTC. This sequence joins TRBV7-2 and TRBJ2-5; 7 bases are a match to TRBD2. Trimming removed 6 bases from V and 5 bases from J; junction bases left unmatched: 9. CDR3 length equals 14 residues. From germline, CDR1 is SGHTA and CDR2 FQGNSA. Variable domain in full (rest from reference TRBV7-2 and TRBJ2-5): GAGVSQSPSNKVTEKGKDVELRCDPISGHTALYWYRQSLGQGLEFLIYFQGNSAPDKSGLPSDRFSAERTGGSVSTLTIQRTQQEDSAVYLCASRGGQGGETQYFGPGTRLLVL.

The V and J genes are TRBV30 and TRBJ1-1; TRBD1 matches 10 bases. This CDR3 comprises 14 residues. Per germline, CDR1 GTSNPN and CDR2 SVGIG (reference sequence). V lost 7 bases, J lost 10 bases, and 15 bases stayed unmatched. The CDR3: CASTKGQGRLGAFF. The CDR3 coding sequence is TGTGCCTCTACTAAGGGACAGGGGAGGTTGGGAGCTTTCTTT.

The CDR3 spells CASSLSEGVDIQYF. The CDR3 bases are TGTGCCAGCAGCTTATCAGAGGGGGTTGACATTCAGTACTTC. The chain is built from TRBV7-3 and TRBJ2-4; possibly TRBD1 for D (6 bases). Trimming cost V 2 bases and J 8 bases, with 13 bases left between them. CDR3 size: 14 residues. Per germline, CDR1 SGHTA and CDR2 FQGTGA.

J is TRBJ1-4 and V is TRBV27; possibly TRBD1 for D (6 bases). The germline V gene encodes CDR1 MNHEY and CDR2 SMNVEV (reference sequence). CDR3 length: 14 residues. Trimming removed 2 bases from V and 8 bases from J, with 12 bases in between. For the CDR3, the DNA is TGTGCCAGCAGTTTACGGGGGGCAGGGGAAAAACTGTTTTTT. Amino acid sequence: CASSLRGAGEKLFF.

This sequence joins TRBV4-1 and TRBJ2-7, with 9 bases that match TRBD1. This CDR3 contains 13 residues. The V gene's germline CDR1 is MGHRA and CDR2 YSYEKL. V lost 2 bases, J lost 5 bases, and 1 base stayed unmatched. The CDR3 spells CASSQRTGDEQYF. CDR3 DNA: TGCGCCAGCAGCCAAAGGACAGGGGACGAGCAGTACTTC.

The rearrangement joins TRBV6-5 to TRBJ2-3; 8 bases match TRBD2. The CDR3 is 16 residues long. V was clipped by 2 bases and J by 2 bases; unmatched bases: 6. Per the germline V gene, CDR1 is MNHEY and CDR2 is SVGAGI. CDR3 protein: CASSYGRGGSTDTQYF. In nucleotides, the CDR3 is TGTGCCAGCAGTTACGGGCGCGGGGGGTCCACAGATACGCAGTATTTT.

There are a few counts of this clone. This rearrangement joins TRBV14 to TRBJ1-1; D ambiguous. V lost 1 base and J lost 9, with 6 bases in between. The CDR3 sequence is 11 residues long. The V gene's germline CDR1 is SGHDN and CDR2 FVKESK. CDR3 sequence (DNA): TGTGCCAGCAGCCAAGGAGGAAAAGCTTTCTTT. Protein: CASSQGGKAFF.

V is TRBV19 and J is TRBJ1-5; 7 nucleotides match TRBD1. CDR1 LNHDA and CDR2 SQIVND come from the germline V gene (reference sequence). CDR3 length equals 19 residues. The junction had 17 bases not matched to a gene; V was cut back by 4 bases and J by 2 bases. In DNA, the CDR3 is TGTGCCAGTAGTAACCTATGGGACAGCTTCAAGTGGGGCAATCAGCCCCAGCATTTT. Its translation is CASSNLWDSFKWGNQPQHF.

The J gene is TRBJ2-1, the V gene TRBV6-5, with D uncertain. Trimming removed 0 bases at V and 2 bases at J, with 8 bases between. Germline CDR1 is MNHEY and CDR2 is SVGAGI. The CDR3 is 15 amino acids. CDR3 bases: TGTGCCAGCAGTTACTCGGGCGCCACCTACAATGAGCAGTTCTTC. Its protein product is CASSYSGATYNEQFF.

This clone was recorded only once. The CDR3: CASSLQGKNTEAFF. The CDR3 nucleotides are TGTGCCAGCAGCTTACAGGGGAAGAACACTGAAGCTTTCTTT. The rearrangement links TRBV6-1 to TRBJ1-1; 7 bases align to TRBD1. The germline V gene has CDR1 MNHNS and CDR2 SASEGT. With 6 bases clipped from V and 1 base from J, the junction kept 5 bases outside the gene matches. This CDR3 comprises 14 residues.

V gene TRBV19 combines with J gene TRBJ1-1; TRBD1 might be the D (6 bases). This CDR3 has 14 residues. Germline V CDR1 and CDR2: LNHDA, SQIVND (reference sequence). Trimming took off 5 bases at V and 1 base at J, with 11 bases between the two ends. In DNA, the CDR3 is TGTGCCAGTAGTTTGAGGACAGAGAACACTGAAGCTTTCTTT. As protein: CASSLRTENTEAFF. The complete variable domain, with remaining parts taken from reference TRBV19 and TRBJ1-1, reads DGGITQSPKYLFRKEGQNVTLSCEQNLNHDAMYWYRQDPGQGLRLIYYSQIVNDFQKGDIAEGYSVSREKKESFPLTVTSAQKNPTAFYLCASSLRTENTEAFFGQGTRLTVV.

The rearrangement links TRBV9 to TRBJ2-1, with 9 positions matching TRBD2. The germline gives CDR1 SGDLS, CDR2 YYNGEE. V lost 4 bases, J lost 5 bases, and 10 bases stayed unmatched. The CDR3 covers 16 residues. The CDR3 DNA reads TGTGCCAGCAGCCTCGGAAGCGGGGGGATAAACAATGAGCAGTTCTTC. Its protein is CASSLGSGGINNEQFF.

This chain links TRBV15 with TRBJ2-3; 11 bases map to TRBD2. The CDR3 is made up of 16 amino acids. The V gene end was trimmed by 0 bases and the J gene end by 6 bases; junction bases not matched to a gene: 5. Germline V gene data show CDR1 as LNHNV and CDR2 as YYDKDF (reference sequence). DNA for the CDR3: TGTGCCACCAGCAGAGATTATAGCGGGGGGGCGGATACGCAGTATTTT. Translation: CATSRDYSGGADTQYF.